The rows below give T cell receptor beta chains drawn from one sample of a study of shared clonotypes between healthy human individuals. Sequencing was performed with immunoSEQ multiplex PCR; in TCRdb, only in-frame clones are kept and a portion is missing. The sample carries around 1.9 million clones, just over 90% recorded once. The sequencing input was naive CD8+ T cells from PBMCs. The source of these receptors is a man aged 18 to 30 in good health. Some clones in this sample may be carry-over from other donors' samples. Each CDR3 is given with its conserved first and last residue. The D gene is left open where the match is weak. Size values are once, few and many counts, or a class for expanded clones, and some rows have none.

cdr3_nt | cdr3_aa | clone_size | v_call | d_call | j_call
TGTGCCAGCAGTCCCGGACTAGCGGCGGTTTACGAGCAGTACTTC | CASSPGLAAVYEQYF | NA | TRBV27 | TRBD2 | TRBJ2-7
TGTGCCAGCCGGGCCCCGGGCGCCCAGGAAGCTTTCTTT | CASRAPGAQEAFF | NA | TRBV14 | NA | TRBJ1-1
TGTGCCAGCAGCAACATAGCGGGAGGGTACGAGCAGTACTTC | CASSNIAGGYEQYF | NA | TRBV6-1 | TRBD2 | TRBJ2-7
TGTGCCTGGAGTAAAGGTATAGAGCAGTACTTC | CAWSKGIEQYF | NA | TRBV30 | NA | TRBJ2-7
TGTGCCAGCAGCTTAGATCAGGCGGGAATCGCCTACAATGAGCAGTTCTTC | CASSLDQAGIAYNEQFF | NA | TRBV11-1 | NA | TRBJ2-1
TGTGCCAGTAGTACCCTCGCAACAGGGACCGGGGAGCTGTTTTTT | CASSTLATGTGELFF | NA | TRBV19 | NA | TRBJ2-2
TGTGCCAGCAGCGTAGGAGATAATTCACCCCTCCACTTT | CASSVGDNSPLHF | NA | TRBV9 | NA | TRBJ1-6
TGTGCCAGCAGTGACGGGATTTGGGCCAACGTCCTGACTTTC | CASSDGIWANVLTF | NA | TRBV6-1 | NA | TRBJ2-6
TGTGCCAGTATAGGACTAGCGGCTAATGAGCAGTTCTTC | CASIGLAANEQFF | NA | TRBV19 | TRBD2 | TRBJ2-1
TGTGCCAGCAGTTGGACAGGGCAGAGCTCCTACGAGCAGTACTTC | CASSWTGQSSYEQYF | NA | TRBV6-5 | TRBD1 | TRBJ2-7
TGTGCCAGCAGAGTAGCGGGGGGTGCAGATACGCAGTATTTT | CASRVAGGADTQYF | NA | TRBV5-4 | TRBD2 | TRBJ2-3
TGTGCCAGCAGCTTCTGGTTCGGGGAGCTGTTTTTT | CASSFWFGELFF | NA | TRBV7-9 | NA | TRBJ2-2
TGTGCCAGCAGCTTAGGAGCGAGCACTGAAGCTTTCTTT | CASSLGASTEAFF | few | TRBV7-9 | NA | TRBJ1-1
TGTGCCAGCAGTTGGGGTTGGACGGGAGGATTGGATACCTTCCAAGAGACCCAGTACTTC | CASSWGWTGGLDTFQETQYF | NA | TRBV28 | TRBD2 | TRBJ2-5
TGTGCCAGCAGCCAGACAGGGGCCTACGAGCAGTACTTC | CASSQTGAYEQYF | NA | TRBV28 | TRBD1 | TRBJ2-7
TGCAGCGTGGCCCTAGCGGGAGTATACAATGAGCAGTTCTTC | CSVALAGVYNEQFF | NA | TRBV29-1 | TRBD2 | TRBJ2-1
TGTGCCAGCAGCCACCCTAGCGGGAGGGCCAGGAATGAGCAGTTCTTC | CASSHPSGRARNEQFF | NA | TRBV7-8 | TRBD2 | TRBJ2-1
TGTGCCATCAGGGAGGCGGAGACCCAGTACTTC | CAIREAETQYF | NA | TRBV10-3 | NA | TRBJ2-5
TGCAGCGTTTGGCTCGACCCGGGACTAGCGGGAGTCTACGAGCAGTACTTC | CSVWLDPGLAGVYEQYF | NA | TRBV29-1 | TRBD2 | TRBJ2-7
TGTGCCAGCAGTACCGATCAGGGTTTTCAGCCCCAGCATTTT | CASSTDQGFQPQHF | few | TRBV27 | NA | TRBJ1-5
TGTGCCAGCAGTTTAGGTTTGTCCTACAATGAGCAGTTCTTC | CASSLGLSYNEQFF | NA | TRBV27 | NA | TRBJ2-1
TGTGCCAGCAGAGAGACCGGGACAGGGTTCACTGGGGCCAACGTCCTGACTTTC | CASRETGTGFTGANVLTF | NA | TRBV2 | TRBD1 | TRBJ2-6
TGTGCCAGTAGTCTTGGGACACACACTGAAGCTTTCTTT | CASSLGTHTEAFF | NA | TRBV19 | NA | TRBJ1-1
TGTGCCACCGAAAGCAGTAGGGACGGACTTAACTATGGCTACACCTTC | CATESSRDGLNYGYTF | NA | TRBV15 | NA | TRBJ1-2
TGTGCCAGCAAATCGGGACAGGGGGTCTACAATGAGCAGTTCTTC | CASKSGQGVYNEQFF | NA | TRBV6-6 | TRBD1 | TRBJ2-1
TGTGCCACCAGCTATTTTCAGTCTCTAGGCAAAAACATTCAGTACTTC | CATSYFQSLGKNIQYF | NA | TRBV15 | NA | TRBJ2-4
TGTGCCAGCAGTGAAGAAGGATGGAGTGACGTGAACACTGAAGCTTTCTTT | CASSEEGWSDVNTEAFF | NA | TRBV6-1 | NA | TRBJ1-1
TGTGCCAGCAGCGTAGCTGAGTCCTCCACCGGCTACACCTTC | CASSVAESSTGYTF | NA | TRBV9 | NA | TRBJ1-2
TGTGCCAGCAGCCCAACCCCGGAGGGGATCAATGAGCAGTTCTTC | CASSPTPEGINEQFF | once | TRBV7-6 | NA | TRBJ2-1
TGTGCCAGCAGCCCTAGGACGGGGCCGACTCTCTACTACGAGCAGTACTTC | CASSPRTGPTLYYEQYF | NA | TRBV7-6 | NA | TRBJ2-7
TGCAGCGTTGAAAAAAGGGACGGGGCGTCTGGAAACACCATATATTTT | CSVEKRDGASGNTIYF | NA | TRBV29-1 | NA | TRBJ1-3
TGTGCCAGCAGCCAGATCCTGGGACTATACGAGCAGTACTTC | CASSQILGLYEQYF | NA | TRBV11-2 | TRBD2 | TRBJ2-7
TGCGCCAGCAGCTTGGACCTGGGGCGCAGTTACGAGCAGTACTTC | CASSLDLGRSYEQYF | once | TRBV5-1 | NA | TRBJ2-7
TGTGCCAGCAGTTCAACCCGCTCTGGGGCCAACGTCCTGACTTTC | CASSSTRSGANVLTF | NA | TRBV27 | NA | TRBJ2-6
TGCGCCAGCAGCTCAGACCCCTATGGCTACACCTTC | CASSSDPYGYTF | NA | TRBV5-1 | NA | TRBJ1-2
TGTGCCAGCAGTCACCGGGACCCAAGCCACGAGCAGTACTTC | CASSHRDPSHEQYF | NA | TRBV27 | NA | TRBJ2-7
TGCAGCGTTGAATTGCCAGGGTATGAGCAGTACTTC | CSVELPGYEQYF | NA | TRBV29-1 | NA | TRBJ2-7
TGCGCCAGCAGCCCAGGACTAGCGGGGATATACGAGCAGTACTTC | CASSPGLAGIYEQYF | NA | TRBV5-1 | TRBD2 | TRBJ2-7
TGTGCCAGCAGTCCGAGACAGGGCCCGCGGACTGAAGCTTTCTTT | CASSPRQGPRTEAFF | NA | TRBV27 | TRBD1 | TRBJ1-1
TGTGCCAGCAGTTTGACCGGCTCTGGAAACACCATATATTTT | CASSLTGSGNTIYF | few | TRBV27 | NA | TRBJ1-3